A selection of T cell receptor beta chains follows, all from one sample in a study of regulatory T cells in long-lasting Graves disease. Via MiXCR, TCRdb re-called the multiplex PCR reads, giving one row per CDR3 protein. Among over 350,000 distinct CDR3 sequences, about 15% were seen once, and the ten largest hold roughly 8%. This sample was also put to use in a study of T cells in Graves' hyperthyroidism and ophthalmopathy.

The sample here was peripheral blood mononuclear cells (PBMCs), taken at new diagnosis, from a patient treated with antithyroid drugs. These receptors were taken from a middle-aged woman with Graves disease. Each CDR3 is given with its conserved first and last residue. The order of the fields is J gene, V gene, D gene, clone size, CDR3 protein, CDR3 DNA. A D gene is named only where the DNA matches it firmly. Only part of the rows carry a size: once, few, many, or a class if the clone is expanded.

j_call: TRBJ1-6
v_call: TRBV3-1
d_call: .
clone_size: many
cdr3_aa: CASSQDDRAFLHF
cdr3_nt: TGTGCCAGCAGCCAAGATGATCGGGCGTTCCTCCACTTT

j_call: TRBJ1-6
v_call: TRBV27
d_call: .
clone_size: .
cdr3_aa: CASSFGADNSPLHF
cdr3_nt: TGTGCCAGCAGTTTTGGCGCTGATAATTCACCCCTCCACTTT

j_call: TRBJ2-2
v_call: TRBV20-1
d_call: .
clone_size: .
cdr3_aa: CSARKDSFGELFF
cdr3_nt: TGCAGTGCTAGGAAGGACAGTTTTGGGGAGCTGTTTTTT

j_call: TRBJ2-1
v_call: TRBV7-7
d_call: .
clone_size: few
cdr3_aa: CASLTAGAPYNEQFF
cdr3_nt: TGTGCTAGCCTGACTGCGGGGGCCCCATACAATGAGCAGTTCTTC

j_call: TRBJ2-5
v_call: TRBV20-1
d_call: .
clone_size: .
cdr3_aa: CSASGRSQETQYF
cdr3_nt: TGCAGTGCTAGCGGGAGATCCCAAGAGACCCAGTACTTC

j_call: TRBJ2-1
v_call: TRBV12-3/TRBV12-4
d_call: TRBD2
clone_size: many
cdr3_aa: CASAATSGLNEQFF
cdr3_nt: TGTGCCAGTGCCGCGACTAGCGGGCTCAATGAGCAGTTCTTC

j_call: TRBJ2-7
v_call: TRBV28
d_call: .
clone_size: many
cdr3_aa: CASSSSALSSYEQYF
cdr3_nt: TGTGCCAGCAGTTCTAGCGCCCTAAGCTCCTACGAGCAGTACTTC

j_call: TRBJ2-1
v_call: TRBV28
d_call: TRBD1
clone_size: many
cdr3_aa: CASRPTGTGIGEEQFF
cdr3_nt: TGTGCCAGCAGACCGACCGGGACAGGGATCGGTGAGGAGCAGTTCTTC

j_call: TRBJ2-3
v_call: TRBV27
d_call: TRBD2
clone_size: .
cdr3_aa: CASNEGLAGGAEDTQYF
cdr3_nt: TGTGCCAGCAATGAAGGGCTAGCGGGAGGGGCAGAAGATACGCAGTATTTT

j_call: TRBJ2-1
v_call: TRBV11-2
d_call: TRBD2
clone_size: .
cdr3_aa: CASSLSGTSGQQNEQFF
cdr3_nt: TGTGCCAGCAGCCTCTCCGGGACTAGCGGCCAACAGAATGAGCAGTTCTTC

j_call: TRBJ1-1
v_call: TRBV6-2/TRBV6-3
d_call: .
clone_size: many
cdr3_aa: CASSYYAGPSEAFF
cdr3_nt: TGTGCCAGCAGTTATTACGCAGGGCCCTCTGAAGCTTTCTTT

j_call: TRBJ1-2
v_call: TRBV27
d_call: .
clone_size: few
cdr3_aa: CASSSRHLYGYTF
cdr3_nt: TGTGCCAGCAGTTCCAGGCACCTCTATGGCTACACCTTC

j_call: TRBJ2-1
v_call: TRBV7-2
d_call: TRBD2
clone_size: once
cdr3_aa: CASSKGLAGGSAYNEQFF
cdr3_nt: TGTGCCAGCAGCAAGGGACTAGCGGGAGGGTCGGCCTACAATGAGCAGTTCTTC

j_call: TRBJ2-2
v_call: TRBV7-3
d_call: TRBD2
clone_size: many
cdr3_aa: CASSISSGTFTGELFF
cdr3_nt: TGTGCCAGCAGCATTTCTAGCGGGACCTTCACCGGGGAGCTGTTTTTT

j_call: TRBJ1-5
v_call: TRBV6-5
d_call: .
clone_size: few
cdr3_aa: CASSYGAGSNQPQHF
cdr3_nt: TGTGCCAGCAGTTACGGGGCAGGGAGCAATCAGCCCCAGCATTTT

j_call: TRBJ1-3
v_call: TRBV6-1
d_call: .
clone_size: .
cdr3_aa: CASRPPGAPGNTIYF
cdr3_nt: TGTGCCAGCAGGCCTCCAGGGGCCCCTGGAAACACCATATATTTT

j_call: TRBJ2-7
v_call: TRBV27
d_call: .
clone_size: .
cdr3_aa: CASSRTGLNEQYF
cdr3_nt: TGTGCCAGCAGTAGGACGGGGTTGAACGAGCAGTACTTC

j_call: TRBJ2-6
v_call: TRBV27
d_call: .
clone_size: few
cdr3_aa: CASSLIRELAGANVLTF
cdr3_nt: TGTGCCAGCAGTTTAATCCGCGAGTTGGCTGGGGCCAACGTCCTGACTTTC

j_call: TRBJ2-1
v_call: TRBV7-7
d_call: .
clone_size: .
cdr3_aa: CASSLGRQSEQFF
cdr3_nt: TGTGCTAGCAGCTTAGGGAGACAGTCCGAGCAGTTCTTC

j_call: TRBJ2-3
v_call: TRBV14
d_call: .
clone_size: .
cdr3_aa: CASSPMTPPALVLPPKITDTQYF
cdr3_nt: TGTGCCAGCAGCCCCATGACCCCCCCTGCCCTAGTCCTTCCCCCTAAAATCACAGATACGCAGTATTTT

j_call: TRBJ2-2
v_call: TRBV30
d_call: .
clone_size: many
cdr3_aa: CAWQYDYRGTGELFF
cdr3_nt: TGTGCCTGGCAGTACGATTACCGGGGCACCGGGGAGCTGTTTTTT

j_call: TRBJ2-1
v_call: TRBV7-9
d_call: .
clone_size: .
cdr3_aa: CASSFVAGTSYNEQFF
cdr3_nt: TGTGCCAGCAGCTTTGTTGCGGGAACCTCCTACAATGAGCAGTTCTTC

j_call: TRBJ2-1
v_call: TRBV3-1
d_call: .
clone_size: many
cdr3_aa: CASSQGAGDNEQFF
cdr3_nt: TGTGCCAGCAGCCAAGGAGCAGGGGATAATGAGCAGTTCTTC

j_call: TRBJ2-3
v_call: TRBV12-3/TRBV12-4
d_call: TRBD2
clone_size: .
cdr3_aa: CASSLVGGECTDTQYF
cdr3_nt: TGTGCCAGCAGTTTAGTGGGAGGGGAATGCACAGATACGCAGTATTTT

j_call: TRBJ2-7
v_call: TRBV10-3
d_call: TRBD2
clone_size: .
cdr3_aa: CAISESMASGSHEQYF
cdr3_nt: TGCGCCATCAGTGAGTCGATGGCTAGCGGCTCCCACGAGCAGTACTTC

j_call: TRBJ2-7
v_call: TRBV20-1
d_call: TRBD1
clone_size: few
cdr3_aa: CSAMTGGGSYEQYF
cdr3_nt: TGCAGTGCTATGACAGGGGGCGGCTCCTACGAGCAGTACTTC

j_call: TRBJ2-1
v_call: TRBV29-1
d_call: .
clone_size: .
cdr3_aa: CSVEVGGNEQFF
cdr3_nt: TGCAGCGTTGAAGTTGGGGGGAATGAGCAGTTCTTC

j_call: TRBJ2-7
v_call: TRBV20-1
d_call: TRBD1
clone_size: .
cdr3_aa: CSARSRGRYEQYF
cdr3_nt: TGCAGTGCTAGAAGCAGGGGGCGATACGAGCAGTACTTC

j_call: TRBJ2-1
v_call: TRBV25-1
d_call: TRBD2
clone_size: few
cdr3_aa: CASSGLAATPNEQFF
cdr3_nt: TGTGCCAGCAGTGGGCTAGCGGCCACTCCCAATGAGCAGTTCTTC

j_call: TRBJ2-1
v_call: TRBV7-9
d_call: TRBD2
clone_size: few
cdr3_aa: CASSPLAGIFYEQFF
cdr3_nt: TGTGCCAGCAGCCCGCTAGCGGGGATTTTCTATGAGCAGTTCTTC

j_call: TRBJ2-5
v_call: TRBV11-2
d_call: .
clone_size: many
cdr3_aa: CASSQLSPRRQSKETQYF
cdr3_nt: TGTGCCAGCAGCCAACTTAGTCCCCGCAGACAGAGTAAAGAGACCCAGTACTTC

j_call: TRBJ2-5
v_call: TRBV28
d_call: TRBD2
clone_size: .
cdr3_aa: CASSFSGKQIETQYF
cdr3_nt: TGTGCCAGCAGTTTCAGCGGGAAGCAGATAGAGACCCAGTACTTC

j_call: TRBJ2-2
v_call: TRBV7-9
d_call: .
clone_size: many
cdr3_aa: CASSPPGELFF
cdr3_nt: TGTGCCAGCAGCCCCCCCGGGGAGCTGTTTTTT

j_call: TRBJ1-4
v_call: TRBV19
d_call: TRBD1
clone_size: few
cdr3_aa: CATIRDRGEKLFF
cdr3_nt: TGTGCCACTATCCGGGACAGGGGCGAAAAACTGTTTTTT

j_call: TRBJ2-2
v_call: TRBV19
d_call: .
clone_size: many
cdr3_aa: CASSIDLSPGELFF
cdr3_nt: TGTGCCAGTAGTATAGATTTAAGCCCCGGGGAGCTGTTTTTT

j_call: TRBJ1-5
v_call: TRBV27
d_call: .
clone_size: many
cdr3_aa: CASSLTPSGNQPQHF
cdr3_nt: TGTGCCAGCAGTTTAACCCCTTCGGGCAATCAGCCCCAGCATTTT

j_call: TRBJ1-3
v_call: TRBV3-1
d_call: .
clone_size: few
cdr3_aa: CASSQASVAGLPGNTIYF
cdr3_nt: TGTGCCAGCAGCCAAGCATCGGTTGCAGGTCTACCCGGAAACACCATATATTTT

j_call: TRBJ2-3
v_call: TRBV24-1
d_call: .
clone_size: .
cdr3_aa: CATRGLTADTQYF
cdr3_nt: TGTGCCACCCGGGGACTGACCGCAGATACGCAGTATTTT

j_call: TRBJ1-1
v_call: TRBV10-2
d_call: .
clone_size: many
cdr3_aa: CASTVDGAGTEAFF
cdr3_nt: TGCGCCAGCACTGTTGATGGGGCAGGCACTGAAGCTTTCTTT

j_call: TRBJ2-1
v_call: TRBV28
d_call: TRBD2
clone_size: .
cdr3_aa: CASSFTIGGGSSYNEQFF
cdr3_nt: TGTGCCAGCAGTTTTACGATTGGCGGGGGTAGCTCCTACAATGAGCAGTTCTTC

j_call: TRBJ2-1
v_call: TRBV18
d_call: .
clone_size: many
cdr3_aa: CASSEPVLARDEQFF
cdr3_nt: TGTGCCAGCTCAGAACCGGTTCTAGCGCGCGATGAGCAGTTCTTC

j_call: TRBJ2-3
v_call: TRBV11-2
d_call: TRBD2
clone_size: many
cdr3_aa: CASSPMVGGASTDTQYF
cdr3_nt: TGTGCCAGCAGCCCCATGGTGGGAGGGGCGAGCACAGATACGCAGTATTTT

j_call: TRBJ2-3
v_call: TRBV13
d_call: .
clone_size: many
cdr3_aa: CASSSRGRGPSTDTQYF
cdr3_nt: TGTGCCAGCAGCAGCCGGGGACGCGGACCTAGCACAGATACGCAGTATTTT

j_call: TRBJ1-1
v_call: TRBV2
d_call: TRBD1
clone_size: many
cdr3_aa: CASSEEQGTEAFF
cdr3_nt: TGTGCCAGCAGTGAAGAACAGGGGACTGAAGCTTTCTTT

j_call: TRBJ1-5
v_call: TRBV28
d_call: TRBD1
clone_size: many
cdr3_aa: CASSLYQGAGSNQPQHF
cdr3_nt: TGTGCCAGCAGTCTTTATCAGGGGGCTGGGAGCAATCAGCCCCAGCATTTT

j_call: TRBJ2-7
v_call: TRBV19
d_call: TRBD1
clone_size: many
cdr3_aa: CASRYRDRGLYEQYF
cdr3_nt: TGTGCCAGTAGGTACCGGGACAGGGGGCTCTACGAGCAGTACTTC

j_call: TRBJ2-7
v_call: TRBV7-9
d_call: .
clone_size: many
cdr3_aa: CASSYRTSVYEQYF
cdr3_nt: TGTGCCAGCAGCTACCGGACAAGCGTTTACGAGCAGTACTTC

j_call: TRBJ2-1
v_call: TRBV19
d_call: TRBD1
clone_size: many
cdr3_aa: CASSSENRGRRNEQFF
cdr3_nt: TGTGCCAGTAGTTCCGAGAACAGGGGGCGCAGGAATGAGCAGTTCTTC

j_call: TRBJ2-1
v_call: TRBV20-1
d_call: TRBD2
clone_size: many
cdr3_aa: CSAPRGLAGANEQFF
cdr3_nt: TGCAGTGCTCCGAGGGGACTAGCGGGTGCTAATGAGCAGTTCTTC

j_call: TRBJ1-4
v_call: TRBV12-3/TRBV12-4
d_call: .
clone_size: .
cdr3_aa: CASSLGPGLGEKLFF
cdr3_nt: TGTGCCAGCAGTTTAGGCCCGGGATTAGGGGAAAAACTGTTTTTT

j_call: TRBJ2-3
v_call: TRBV20-1
d_call: .
clone_size: .
cdr3_aa: CSAQIEGPGTDTQYF
cdr3_nt: TGCAGTGCCCAGATCGAGGGGCCCGGCACAGATACGCAGTATTTT

j_call: TRBJ2-7
v_call: TRBV18
d_call: .
clone_size: few
cdr3_aa: CASSPPSSNEQYF
cdr3_nt: TGTGCCAGCTCACCACCGTCCAGCAACGAGCAGTACTTC

j_call: TRBJ2-7
v_call: TRBV11-3
d_call: .
clone_size: many
cdr3_aa: CASSSPEFVHEQYF
cdr3_nt: TGTGCCAGCAGCTCCCCCGAGTTTGTGCACGAGCAGTACTTC

j_call: TRBJ1-1
v_call: TRBV12-3/TRBV12-4
d_call: .
clone_size: .
cdr3_aa: CASRVVNTEAFF
cdr3_nt: TGTGCCAGCAGGGTGGTGAACACTGAAGCTTTCTTT

j_call: TRBJ1-1
v_call: TRBV7-6
d_call: .
clone_size: few
cdr3_aa: CASTTGAAMNTEAFF
cdr3_nt: TGTGCCAGCACCACCGGGGCAGCGATGAACACTGAAGCTTTCTTT

j_call: TRBJ2-7
v_call: TRBV7-2
d_call: .
clone_size: few
cdr3_aa: CASSLYPDSSYEQYF
cdr3_nt: TGTGCCAGCAGCTTATATCCGGACTCATCCTACGAGCAGTACTTC

j_call: TRBJ2-1
v_call: TRBV6-2/TRBV6-3
d_call: .
clone_size: many
cdr3_aa: CASSADRFISYNEQFF
cdr3_nt: TGTGCCAGCAGCGCCGACAGGTTCATCTCCTACAATGAGCAGTTCTTC

j_call: TRBJ2-1
v_call: TRBV11-3
d_call: TRBD2
clone_size: many
cdr3_aa: CASSLEKGGRSSYNEQFF
cdr3_nt: TGTGCCAGCAGCTTAGAAAAAGGCGGGAGGAGCTCCTACAATGAGCAGTTCTTC

j_call: TRBJ1-4
v_call: TRBV18
d_call: TRBD1
clone_size: .
cdr3_aa: CASSPRGSGTGVEKLFF
cdr3_nt: TGTGCCAGCTCACCAAGAGGATCCGGGACAGGGGTTGAAAAACTGTTTTTT